A single sample is the source of the 28 T cell receptor beta chains below, sequenced in a study of OX40 agonist ivuxolimab in advanced cancers. Using immunoSEQ multiplex PCR, the repertoire was profiled, and TCRdb retains in-frame clones only, with some absent. The table shows 75,000 to 100,000 clones, with about 84% occurring only once. The source was CD4+ or CD8+ T cells sorted from blood, collected in a trial of the OX40 agonist ivuxolimab. The receptors were sampled from an adult with an advanced solid tumor such as melanoma, head and neck, liver or kidney cancer.

This clone was detected only once. The chain carries TRBV7-8 and TRBJ1-5, with D unclear. The germline V gene has CDR1 SGHVS and CDR2 FQNEAQ. This CDR3 has 14 amino acids. Trimming took off 8 bases at V and 6 bases at J, with 17 bases between the two ends. CDR3 sequence reads: CASRGPAEGQPQHF. The CDR3 nucleotides are TGTGCCAGCCGAGGTCCGGCAGAAGGTCAGCCCCAGCATTTT. The full variable domain, its missing parts supplied by reference TRBV7-8 and TRBJ1-5, is GAGVSQSPRYKVAKRGQDVALRCDPISGHVSLFWYQQALGQGPEFLTYFQNEAQLDKSGLPSDRFFAERPEGSVSTLKIQRTQQEDSAVYLCASRGPAEGQPQHFGDGTRLSIL.

The CDR3 DNA reads as TGCAGCGTCTTCTCCTACAATGAGCAGTTCTTC. This translates into CSVFSYNEQFF. This chain joins TRBV29-1 and TRBJ2-1, with unresolved D. CDR3 length: 11 amino acids. CDR1 is SQVTM, CDR2 ANQGSEA, per germline. Trimming stripped 6 bases from V and 0 bases from J, with 3 bases between.

V is TRBV7-2 and J is TRBJ2-1; 8 bases are shared with TRBD2. Germline CDR1 reads SGHTA; CDR2 reads FQGNSA. The CDR3 is made up of 13 amino acids. V trimming: 5 bases; J trimming: 9 bases; junction bases outside the gene matches: 6. CDR3 region: CASSPRGGSEQFF. The CDR3 region has the DNA TGTGCCAGCAGCCCCCGGGGGGGAAGTGAGCAGTTCTTC.

The chain carries TRBV7-2 and TRBJ2-2, with unresolved D. The V and J ends lost 2 bases and 0 bases respectively, with 4 bases between them. This CDR3 is built from 14 residues. The germline CDR1 and CDR2 sequences are SGHTA and FQGNSA. In nucleotides, the CDR3 is TGTGCCAGCAGCTTAACCGCGAACACCGGGGAGCTGTTTTTT. This translates into CASSLTANTGELFF.

The rearrangement uses TRBV6-5 and TRBJ1-1; TRBD1 might be the D (5 bases). Trimming left V 2 bases short and J 1 base short, with 8 bases between. This CDR3 has 14 residues. Germline V gives CDR1 MNHEY, CDR2 SVGAGI. In DNA, the CDR3 is TGTGCCAGCAGTTACGCCCAGGGGAACACTGAAGCTTTCTTT. Translating it yields CASSYAQGNTEAFF.

The chain combines TRBV27 with TRBJ1-1; 9 nucleotides line up with TRBD1. CDR1 and CDR2 (germline): MNHEY, SMNVEV (reference sequence). Germline trimming cut 5 bases from V and 3 bases from J; bases unmatched to any gene: 7. This CDR3 has 15 amino acids. CDR3 residues: CASSRRQGGHTEAFF. The CDR3 bases are TGTGCCAGCAGTAGGCGACAGGGGGGACACACTGAAGCTTTCTTT.

The J gene is TRBJ1-1, the V gene TRBV18; D might be TRBD1 (5 bases). V dropped 0 bases and J dropped 5 bases, with 10 bases sitting between them. CDR1 is KGHSH, CDR2 LQKENI, per germline. The length of the CDR3 is 14 residues. Here the CDR3 DNA reads TGTGCCAGCTCACCACCCATGGGGCAGACTGAAGCTTTCTTT. This translates into CASSPPMGQTEAFF.

This chain's CDR3 is CASRKGSAPAYTF. DNA for the CDR3: TGTGCCAGCCGCAAGGGCTCCGCTCCGGCTTACACCTTC. The chain has TRBV6-5 and TRBJ1-2; D is unclear. The CDR3 is made up of 13 amino acids. Germline V gene data show CDR1 as MNHEY and CDR2 as SVGAGI. Deletions cut 8 bases from V and 11 bases from J, with 21 bases between.

The V and J genes are TRBV19 and TRBJ1-2; D remains ambiguous. The CDR3 has 15 residues. V lost 7 bases, J lost 5 bases, and 20 bases lay in between. Germline V gene lookup returns CDR1 LNHDA and CDR2 SQIVND (reference sequence). The CDR3 region has the DNA TGTGCCAGTAAGACAAGCGGGAGTTTCGGATATGGCTACACCTTC. Its protein is CASKTSGSFGYGYTF.

This clone was recorded only once. This chain uses TRBV11-1 with TRBJ2-7; 8 nucleotides agree with TRBD2. The V gene's germline CDR1 is SGHAT and CDR2 FQDESV (reference sequence). The CDR3 is 14 residues long. V trimming: 3 bases; J trimming: 2 bases; junction bases outside the gene matches: 3. CDR3 residues: CASSFQRGPYEQYF. In DNA, the CDR3 is TGTGCCAGCAGCTTCCAGCGGGGGCCCTACGAGCAGTACTTC.

The chain couples TRBV29-1 to TRBJ1-1, with unresolved D. Trimming pared 6 bases from V and 1 base from J, leaving 24 bases between. Germline CDR1 and CDR2: SQVTM and ANQGSEA. CDR3 size: 17 residues. CDR3 sequence: CSVSKAELTSSNTEAFF. The CDR3 coding sequence is TGCAGCGTATCGAAAGCGGAACTAACTTCTTCGAACACTGAAGCTTTCTTT.

Here the CDR3 reads CASSIGGGDYNEQFF. The CDR3 nucleotides read TGTGCCAGTAGTATAGGGGGGGGCGATTACAATGAGCAGTTCTTC. The chain carries TRBV19 and TRBJ2-1; perhaps TRBD2 as D (7 bases). Germline lookup yields CDR1 LNHDA and CDR2 SQIVND (reference sequence). V lost 1 base to trimming and J lost 4 bases, with 11 bases between them. The CDR3 extends over 15 amino acids.

This clone showed up just a few times. This chain links TRBV7-9 with TRBJ2-7; D is possibly TRBD2 (6 bases). Germline CDR1 and CDR2: SEHNR and FQNEAQ (reference sequence). The CDR3 has 13 residues. V was trimmed by 3 bases and J by 5 bases, leaving 11 bases between them. The CDR3: CASSLAGFDEQYF. The CDR3 nucleotides read TGTGCCAGCAGCTTGGCGGGATTCGACGAGCAGTACTTC.

The chain uses TRBV29-1 and TRBJ2-5; D perhaps matches TRBD1 (6 bases). The germline V gene has CDR1 SQVTM and CDR2 ANQGSEA. With 8 bases removed from V and 2 bases from J, the gap between germline ends came to 12 bases. The CDR3 runs 12 residues. CDR3 coding DNA: TGCAGCATCGGACAGTCACAAGAGACCCAGTACTTC. This encodes CSIGQSQETQYF.

This clone appeared once. The rearrangement joins TRBV27 to TRBJ2-6, with 7 bases that match TRBD1. Germline V lookup: CDR1 MNHEY, CDR2 SMNVEV (reference sequence). Trimming cost V 8 bases and J 0 bases; bases outside gene matches: 10. This CDR3 comprises 17 residues. CDR3 loop: CASHRDRFYSGANVLTF. CDR3 nucleotides: TGTGCCAGCCACCGGGACAGATTTTACTCTGGGGCCAACGTCCTGACTTTC.

The J gene is TRBJ1-5, the V gene TRBV27, with D unclear. Trimming took off 5 bases at V and 0 bases at J, with 14 bases between the two ends. The CDR3 runs to 16 residues. Looked up from germline, CDR1 is MNHEY and CDR2 is SMNVEV (reference sequence). Here the CDR3 DNA reads TGTGCCAGCAGTCCCCAACTTGGATATAGCAATCAGCCCCAGCATTTT. Its protein is CASSPQLGYSNQPQHF.

The rearrangement joins TRBV4-3 to TRBJ1-4, with a tentative D call TRBD1 (5 bases). V lost 8 bases to trimming and J lost 2 bases, with 15 bases between them. Germline values: CDR1 LGHNA, CDR2 YSLEER. The CDR3 contains 15 residues. The CDR3 reads CASRHRQNTNEKLFF. In nucleotides, the CDR3 is TGCGCCAGCCGGCACCGACAGAATACTAATGAAAAACTGTTTTTT.

This clone occurred once. V and J are TRBV30 and TRBJ1-2, with TRBD1 matching 7 bases. J lost 8 bases, V lost 3 bases, and 15 bases had no gene match. The CDR3 totals 15 residues. The germline V gene has CDR1 GTSNPN and CDR2 SVGIG (reference sequence). For the CDR3, the DNA is TGTGCCTGGAGGTACCCCGGGACAGAAGCTGCCGGCTACACCTTC. Its protein product is CAWRYPGTEAAGYTF. Variable domain in full (rest from reference TRBV30 and TRBJ1-2): SQTIHQWPATLVQPVGSPLSLECTVEGTSNPNLYWYRQAAGRGLQLLFYSVGIGQISSEVPQNLSASRPQDRQFILSSKKLLLSDSGFYLCAWRYPGTEAAGYTFGSGTRLTVV.

The chain recombines TRBV5-1 with TRBJ2-1, with D uncertain. The V end lost 0 bases, the J end lost 5 bases, and 6 bases lay between the germline ends. Per germline, CDR1 SGHRS and CDR2 YFSETQ. The CDR3 is 13 residues long. The CDR3 spells CASSLGVDNEQFF. The CDR3 bases are TGCGCCAGCAGCTTGGGAGTCGACAATGAGCAGTTCTTC.

The chain recombines TRBV5-8 with TRBJ2-7; 10 bases line up with TRBD2. V was pared by 4 bases and J by 7 bases, with 5 bases of the junction left unmatched. Germline V gene sequence: CDR1 SGHTS, CDR2 YDEGEE. CDR3 length equals 13 residues. The CDR3 loop is CASSLGLAREQYF. CDR3 DNA sequence: TGTGCCAGCAGCCTGGGACTAGCGCGAGAGCAGTACTTC.

The chain has TRBV7-2 and TRBJ1-5; TRBD1 matches at 7 bases. Germline lookup yields CDR1 SGHTA and CDR2 FQGNSA. The CDR3 is made up of 15 amino acids. V gave up 1 base and J gave up 4 bases; unmatched junction bases: 4. The CDR3 nucleotides read TGTGCCAGCAGCTTAGAGGGACAGCTAAATCAGCCCCAGCATTTT. This encodes CASSLEGQLNQPQHF.

This clone is a singleton in its sample. CDR3 in DNA: TGTGCCAGCTCGCGAACTAGCGGGAGTCTTGCAGATACGCAGTATTTT. It specifies CASSRTSGSLADTQYF. The J gene is TRBJ2-3, the V gene TRBV18; 11 bases fit TRBD2. Trimming removed 6 bases from V and 4 bases from J; junction bases left unmatched: 9. From germline, CDR1 is KGHSH and CDR2 LQKENI. CDR3 length: 16 amino acids.

The chain has TRBV27 and TRBJ2-3, with 8 bases that match TRBD2. CDR1 MNHEY and CDR2 SMNVEV come from the germline V gene (reference sequence). The J segment lost 3 bases and the V segment lost 2 bases, leaving 4 bases of the junction unmatched. The CDR3 runs 15 residues. The DNA for the CDR3 is TGTGCCAGCAGTTTAGGCGGGAGGACTACAGATACGCAGTATTTT. It specifies CASSLGGRTTDTQYF.

The rearrangement links TRBV5-1 to TRBJ2-7; 9 bases are shared with TRBD2. The CDR3 loop spans 14 amino acids. After removal of 4 bases from V and 3 bases from J, the junction contained 5 bases not matched to a gene. The germline gives CDR1 SGHRS, CDR2 YFSETQ. CDR3 DNA sequence: TGCGCCAGCAGCAGGTCTAGCGGGGACTACGAGCAGTACTTC. Translation: CASSRSSGDYEQYF. Using reference TRBV5-1 and TRBJ2-7 for the parts outside the CDR3, the full variable domain is KAGVTQTPRYLIKTRGQQVTLSCSPISGHRSVSWYQQTPGQGLQFLFEYFSETQRNKGNFPGRFSGRQFSNSRSEMNVSTLELGDSALYLCASSRSSGDYEQYFGPGTRLTVT.

CDR3 sequence: CASSLGRDTGELFF. The CDR3 DNA reads as TGTGCCAGCAGCCTCGGGAGGGACACCGGGGAGCTGTTTTTT. The chain joins TRBV7-3 to TRBJ2-2, with 8 bases fitting TRBD2. CDR1 and CDR2 (germline): SGHTA, FQGTGA. V lost 5 bases, J lost 3 bases, and 2 bases stayed unmatched. The CDR3 has 14 amino acids.

CDR3 nucleotide sequence: TGTGCCAGCAGTTACGGGAGGGGCTATAATTCACCCCTCCACTTT. This sequence encodes CASSYGRGYNSPLHF. The chain couples TRBV6-5 to TRBJ1-6; perhaps TRBD1 as D (5 bases). With 2 bases removed from V and 3 bases from J, the gap between germline ends came to 8 bases. Germline-derived CDR1 and CDR2 are MNHEY and SVGAGI. The CDR3 contains 15 residues.

The V call is TRBV5-4, the J call TRBJ1-6; no clear D gene. The CDR3 spans 14 residues. In germline, CDR1 is SGHNT, CDR2 YYREEE (reference sequence). The germline V and J ends were trimmed by 4 bases and 7 bases, with 12 bases remaining between them. CDR3: CASSPRGPNSPLHF. The CDR3 DNA reads TGTGCCAGCAGCCCTCGCGGCCCAAATTCACCCCTCCACTTT. Based on the CDR3 plus reference TRBV5-4 and TRBJ1-6, the full variable domain is ETGVTQSPTHLIKTRGQQVTLRCSSQSGHNTVSWYQQALGQGPQFIFQYYREEENGRGNFPPRFSGLQFPNYSSELNVNALELDDSALYLCASSPRGPNSPLHFGNGTRLTVT.

The chain is built from TRBV2 and TRBJ2-3; D possibly corresponds to TRBD2 (7 bases). The V gene lost 5 bases and the J gene lost 4 bases, with 19 bases spanning the gap. The CDR3 is made up of 16 amino acids. Per germline, CDR1 SNHLY and CDR2 FYNNEI. CDR3 residues: CASSSYAGAVPDTQYF. In nucleotides, the CDR3 is TGTGCCAGCAGTTCCTATGCGGGGGCCGTCCCAGATACGCAGTATTTT.